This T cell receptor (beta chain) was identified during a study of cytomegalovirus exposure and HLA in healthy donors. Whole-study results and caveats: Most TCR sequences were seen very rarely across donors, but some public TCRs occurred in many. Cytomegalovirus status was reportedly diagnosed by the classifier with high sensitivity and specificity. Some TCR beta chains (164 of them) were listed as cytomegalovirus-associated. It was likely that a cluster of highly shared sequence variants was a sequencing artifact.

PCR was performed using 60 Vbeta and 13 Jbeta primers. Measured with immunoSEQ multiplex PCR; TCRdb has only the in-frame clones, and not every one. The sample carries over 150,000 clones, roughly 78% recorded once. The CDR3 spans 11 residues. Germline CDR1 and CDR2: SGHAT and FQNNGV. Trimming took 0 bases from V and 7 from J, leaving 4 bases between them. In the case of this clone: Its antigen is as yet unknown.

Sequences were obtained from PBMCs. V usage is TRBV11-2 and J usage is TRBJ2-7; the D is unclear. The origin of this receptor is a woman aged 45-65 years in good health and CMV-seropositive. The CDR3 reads CASSLETEQYF. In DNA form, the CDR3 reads TGTGCCAGCAGCTTAGAAACAGAGCAGTACTTC.